A single sample is the source of the 30 T cell receptor beta chains below, sequenced in a study of cytomegalovirus exposure and HLA in healthy donors. The PCR ran on 60 Vbeta and 13 Jbeta primers. Measured with immunoSEQ multiplex PCR; TCRdb has only the in-frame clones, and not every one. This table has 150,000 or so clones, nearly 80% appearing once. Sequenced input: PBMCs. The receptors were gathered from a man in his fifties in good health and CMV-seropositive.

The chain is built from TRBV11-1 and TRBJ2-5; tentatively, D is TRBD2 (6 bases). The CDR3 is 14 amino acids. Looked up from germline, CDR1 is SGHAT and CDR2 is FQDESV (reference sequence). Trimming removed 2 bases at V and 4 bases at J, with 11 bases between. The CDR3 loop is CASSLSGRPETQYF. CDR3 DNA: TGTGCCAGCAGCTTATCAGGGAGGCCAGAGACCCAGTACTTC.

The V gene is TRBV2, the J gene TRBJ2-5; weak D call: TRBD1 (5 bases). Germline loops: CDR1 SNHLY, CDR2 FYNNEI. This CDR3 region has 14 residues. V was clipped by 3 bases and J by 1 base, with 9 bases between them. The CDR3 nucleotides are TGTGCCAGCAGTGAGGGGCTCGGCCAAGAGACCCAGTACTTC. Translating it yields CASSEGLGQETQYF.

The rearrangement links TRBV7-2 to TRBJ2-2, with 8 bases identical to TRBD1. V lost 3 bases and J lost 4; bases outside the gene matches: 7. The CDR3 has 16 residues. CDR1 is SGHTA and CDR2 is FQGNSA in the germline V gene. The CDR3 loop is CASSFRGRGLTGELFF. CDR3 in DNA: TGTGCCAGCAGCTTCCGGGGCAGGGGGCTCACCGGGGAGCTGTTTTTT.

This chain joins TRBV9 and TRBJ1-1; D remains unclear. V lost 0 bases and J lost 4, with 16 bases in between. This CDR3 contains 16 residues. CDR1 is SGDLS, CDR2 YYNGEE, per germline. The CDR3 spells CASSVVAGMGGTEAFF. The CDR3 nucleotides read TGTGCCAGCAGCGTAGTGGCAGGTATGGGTGGCACTGAAGCTTTCTTT.

The genes are TRBV5-4 and TRBJ2-3, with D possibly TRBD2 on 6 matching bases. This CDR3 has 14 amino acids. Germline CDR1 SGHNT, CDR2 YYREEE (reference sequence). V was shortened by 4 bases and J by 3 bases, with 12 bases between the two germline ends. CDR3 in DNA: TGTGCCAGCAGCCACTGGGGGGTAACAGATACGCAGTATTTT. Translated, it gives CASSHWGVTDTQYF.

The genes are TRBV27 and TRBJ2-2; 8 nucleotides match TRBD2. Germline V gene data show CDR1 as MNHEY and CDR2 as SMNVEV (reference sequence). With 5 bases clipped from V and 6 bases from J, the junction kept 8 bases outside the gene matches. The CDR3 spans 15 residues. This chain's CDR3 is CASSPRGGAAGELFF. The CDR3 DNA reads as TGTGCCAGCAGTCCCCGGGGGGGCGCGGCCGGGGAGCTGTTTTTT.

The table lists this clone with a few counts. V is TRBV30 and J is TRBJ2-5; 15 bases match TRBD2. CDR1 and CDR2 from the germline V gene are GTSNPN and SVGIG (reference sequence). The CDR3 extends over 21 amino acids. V shed 1 base, J shed 4 bases, and the junction held 19 bases outside the gene matches. DNA for the CDR3: TGTGCCTGGAGTGCGTCAAGGACTAGCGGGGGGGTAACCTTCAAGGGAGAGACCCAGTACTTC. Translation gives CAWSASRTSGGVTFKGETQYF.

The chain has TRBV2 and TRBJ2-1, with 7 positions matching TRBD2. CDR1 is SNHLY and CDR2 is FYNNEI in the germline V gene. Trimming took 4 bases from V and 16 from J; bases not matched to a gene: 10. The CDR3 length is 12 residues. Written as DNA, the CDR3 is TGTGCCAGCAGTGTAGCCGGGGGGAGGGTTTTCTTC. Its protein product is CASSVAGGRVFF.

V gene TRBV28 combines with J gene TRBJ1-5; 9 nucleotides align to TRBD1. V was clipped by 4 bases and J by 0 bases; unmatched bases: 10. This CDR3 has 18 residues. The germline gives CDR1 MDHEN, CDR2 SYDVKM. The CDR3 nucleotides are TGTGCCAGCAGTTCGGGACAGGGAGACACTTATAGCAATCAGCCCCAGCATTTT. This gives the protein CASSSGQGDTYSNQPQHF.

The rearrangement links TRBV7-6 to TRBJ1-1, with D perhaps TRBD1 (6 bases). Germline V gene sequence: CDR1 SGHVS, CDR2 FNYEAQ. This CDR3 contains 15 residues. V lost 5 bases and J lost 0, with 13 bases in between. As DNA, the CDR3 is TGTGCCAGCAGCCGTTCTGGGGGCTTGAACACTGAAGCTTTCTTT. It codes for CASSRSGGLNTEAFF.

This sequence joins TRBV4-2 and TRBJ2-1, with TRBD2 identical over 11 bases. V trimming: 1 base; J trimming: 6 bases; junction bases outside the gene matches: 11. CDR1 and CDR2 from the germline V gene are LGHNA and YNFKEQ. The length of the CDR3 is 18 residues. CDR3 in DNA: TGTGCCAGCAGCCAAGTTCTCTCTCTAGCGGGGGGAGGCAATGAGCAGTTCTTC. This sequence encodes CASSQVLSLAGGGNEQFF.

The rearrangement links TRBV5-1 to TRBJ2-5; TRBD1 matches at 9 bases. After removal of 7 bases from V and 5 bases from J, the junction contained 6 bases not matched to a gene. The CDR3 loop spans 13 amino acids. Looked up from germline, CDR1 is SGHRS and CDR2 is YFSETQ. As DNA, the CDR3 is TGCGCCAGCGGGGACAGGGTTGGCGAGACCCAGTACTTC. Its protein product is CASGDRVGETQYF.

The chain combines TRBV10-1 with TRBJ1-4, with D tentatively TRBD1 (6 bases). Germline CDR1 reads WNHNN; CDR2 reads SYGVQD (reference sequence). Between the trimmed V and J ends, which lost 0 bases and 0 bases, there was a span of 11 bases. The CDR3 contains 17 residues. CDR3 amino acids: CASSESEDRTTNEKLFF. DNA of the CDR3: TGCGCCAGCAGTGAGTCGGAGGACAGAACAACTAATGAAAAACTGTTTTTT.

V is TRBV5-1 and J is TRBJ2-1; 7 nucleotides line up with TRBD2. V trimming: 1 base; J trimming: 4 bases; junction bases outside the gene matches: 8. In germline, CDR1 is SGHRS, CDR2 YFSETQ. The CDR3 is made up of 16 amino acids. This chain's CDR3 is CASSLRAGVGYNEQFF. The CDR3 region has the DNA TGCGCCAGCAGCTTGAGGGCGGGGGTGGGATACAATGAGCAGTTCTTC.

V and J are TRBV7-2 and TRBJ1-1; no reliable D call. The CDR3 covers 12 residues. Trimming took 4 bases from V and 7 from J, leaving 10 bases between them. The germline V gene encodes CDR1 SGHTA and CDR2 FQGNSA. Here the CDR3 reads CASSYYGLEAFF. In nucleotides, the CDR3 is TGTGCCAGCAGCTACTACGGACTTGAAGCTTTCTTT.

The chain recombines TRBV28 with TRBJ2-7; 7 nucleotides agree with TRBD2. This CDR3 comprises 14 residues. V shed 10 bases, J shed 1 base, and the junction held 10 bases outside the gene matches. The germline V gene encodes CDR1 MDHEN and CDR2 SYDVKM. The CDR3: CATRSRGGSYEQYV. The CDR3 coding sequence is TGTGCCACCAGATCGAGGGGAGGGTCCTACGAGCAGTACGTC.

The chain links TRBV10-2 to TRBJ2-3; the D gene is possibly TRBD1 (5 bases). Germline lookup yields CDR1 WSHSY and CDR2 SAAADI. V dropped 2 bases and J dropped 4 bases, with 10 bases sitting between them. This CDR3 has 14 amino acids. The CDR3 DNA follows: TGCGCCAGCAGTGAGGGAGTAGGGGCAGATACGCAGTATTTT. It codes for CASSEGVGADTQYF.

The sample holds one count of this clone. The V and J genes are TRBV9 and TRBJ2-3; TRBD2 agrees at 8 bases. CDR1 SGDLS and CDR2 YYNGEE come from the germline V gene. CDR3 size: 17 residues. Trimming removed 3 bases from V and 3 bases from J; junction bases left unmatched: 12. The CDR3 nucleotides are TGTGCCAGCAGCGATGACAGCGGGGGTGTTAATACAGATACGCAGTATTTT. This encodes CASSDDSGGVNTDTQYF.

This clone occurred a few times. The CDR3 reads CASSTTGTTNTEAFF. Written as DNA, the CDR3 is TGTGCCAGCAGCACAACCGGGACAACGAACACTGAAGCTTTCTTT. This chain joins TRBV5-6 and TRBJ1-1, with D perhaps TRBD1 (6 bases). V shed 4 bases and J shed 1 base, with 14 bases lying between them. This CDR3 has 15 residues. The germline CDR1 and CDR2 sequences are SGHDT and YYEEEE.

The chain carries TRBV5-5 and TRBJ2-3; D remains ambiguous. V gave up 0 bases and J gave up 1 base, with 12 bases separating them. CDR3 length: 16 residues. Germline CDR1 is SGHKS and CDR2 is YYEKEE (reference sequence). The chain's CDR3 is CASSLEAVFGTDTQYF. CDR3 nucleotides: TGTGCCAGCAGCTTGGAGGCGGTCTTCGGCACAGATACGCAGTATTTT.

In its sample, this clone was seen once. The chain is built from TRBV4-1 and TRBJ1-5, with a tentative D call TRBD1 (5 bases). The CDR3 sequence is 17 residues long. The V gene lost 4 bases and the J gene lost 1 base, with 17 bases spanning the gap. The germline CDR1 and CDR2 sequences are MGHRA and YSYEKL. The CDR3 sequence is CASSLTGQGWSNQPQHF. Written as DNA, the CDR3 is TGCGCCAGCAGCCTCACCGGTCAGGGTTGGAGCAATCAGCCCCAGCATTTT.

The V call is TRBV13, the J call TRBJ2-5; D is possibly TRBD2 (6 bases). The germline V gene has CDR1 PRHDT and CDR2 FYEKMQ (reference sequence). V lost 6 bases and J 1 base, leaving 24 bases between the germline ends. This CDR3 comprises 18 residues. Here the CDR3 DNA reads TGTGCCAGCAGTTATAGAGTTCTGGCGGGATCGCCCCAAGAGACCCAGTACTTC. Its translation: CASSYRVLAGSPQETQYF.

This sequence joins TRBV2 and TRBJ2-7, with D uncertain. From germline, CDR1 is SNHLY and CDR2 FYNNEI. The V end was cut by 4 bases, the J end by 3 bases, with 10 bases between. There are 13 residues in the CDR3. The CDR3 here is CASSVTNYYEQYV. As DNA, the CDR3 is TGTGCCAGCAGTGTTACTAATTACTACGAGCAGTACGTC.

The CDR3 DNA follows: TGTGCCAGTAGTACGACTAGCGGGCCCTACGAGCAGTACGTC. This translates into CASSTTSGPYEQYV. This chain links TRBV19 with TRBJ2-7; 10 bases align to TRBD2. CDR1 and CDR2 (germline): LNHDA, SQIVND (reference sequence). The trim removed 4 bases at V and 2 bases at J, leaving 2 bases unmatched. CDR3 size: 14 residues.

This clone was detected a few times. This chain joins TRBV6-6 and TRBJ2-1; TRBD1 is a possible D gene (7 bases). Germline V lookup: CDR1 MNHNY, CDR2 SVGAGI (reference sequence). CDR3 length: 14 residues. V lost 0 bases and J lost 8, with 11 bases in between. The CDR3 loop is CASSYSPRGDEQFF. CDR3 DNA: TGTGCCAGCAGTTACTCCCCCAGGGGGGATGAGCAGTTCTTC.

This clone was counted only a few times. The chain carries TRBV6-5 and TRBJ2-2, with D unresolved. The CDR3 contains 13 residues. The V end lost 4 bases, the J end lost 4 bases, and 7 bases lay between the germline ends. The germline CDR1 and CDR2 sequences are MNHEY and SVGAGI. The CDR3 region has the DNA TGTGCCAGCAGTTCTCCGGGCACCGGGGAGCTGTTTTTT. The encoded protein is CASSSPGTGELFF.

This clone was seen more than once but under ten times. The chain is built from TRBV28 and TRBJ1-4; TRBD1 matches 9 bases. Germline CDR1 and CDR2: MDHEN and SYDVKM. CDR3 length: 15 amino acids. With V trimmed by 8 bases and J by 7 bases, 11 bases remained unmatched. CDR3 residues: CASGPQGARGEKLFF. The CDR3 DNA reads TGTGCCAGCGGCCCACAGGGGGCCCGTGGTGAAAAACTGTTTTTT.

V and J are TRBV14 and TRBJ1-1, with TRBD1 matching over 7 bases. CDR1 is SGHDN, CDR2 FVKESK, per germline. The J segment lost 10 bases and the V segment lost 4 bases, leaving 3 bases of the junction unmatched. The CDR3 is made up of 11 amino acids. The CDR3 spells CASSPSGGAFF. For the CDR3, the DNA is TGTGCCAGCAGCCCATCAGGGGGAGCTTTCTTT.

The chain joins TRBV20-1 to TRBJ2-1; D is ambiguous. CDR1 is DFQATT, CDR2 SNEGSKA, per germline (reference sequence). The germline V and J ends were trimmed by 4 bases and 9 bases, with 7 bases remaining between them. The CDR3 totals 10 residues. The CDR3 reads CSAMGVEQFF. The CDR3 DNA reads TGCAGTGCTATGGGCGTTGAGCAGTTCTTC.

CDR3 in DNA: TGCGCCAGCAGCTCAACCTTGACTACTAGCGGGGGCAGGGATGAGCAGTTCTTC. This translates into CASSSTLTTSGGRDEQFF. V gene TRBV5-1 combines with J gene TRBJ2-1; 11 bases are shared with TRBD2. Germline lookup yields CDR1 SGHRS and CDR2 YFSETQ. This CDR3 is built from 18 residues. The V and J ends lost 3 bases and 8 bases, in that order; junction bases with no gene match: 16.